This T cell receptor beta chain was retrieved from a study of CD4 T cells in relation to SARS-CoV-2 and coronaviruses. Study-wide context: Crossreactive spike epitopes shared across donors were mapped to their HLA restriction. Broader study findings: Memory recall responses, not primary responses primed in culture, are what the assay detects. Monoreactive clones expanded significantly more to SARS-CoV-2 than crossreactive clones did.

Regarding this clone: Its antigen is not identified.

Assay used: immunoSEQ multiplex PCR; TCRdb lists only in-frame clones, some missing. The top ten hold around 0.13% of the sample, which has tens of thousands of clones, about 94% seen once. CD4+ T cells from unexposed donors were obtained before the COVID-19 pandemic (2011-2018). Germline lookup yields CDR1 MGHRA and CDR2 YSYEKL. V lost 1 base and J lost 4, with 14 bases in between. The CDR3 covers 15 residues. This chain joins TRBV4-1 and TRBJ2-7; possibly TRBD1 for D (5 bases). Sequenced material: naive CD4+ T cells from PBMCs. The subset: naive CD4+ T cells isolated by negative enrichment. The sequence was obtained from a human donor in good health. CDR3 region: CASSQAPGILYEQYF. DNA for the CDR3: TGCGCCAGCAGCCAAGCGCCAGGGATCTTGTACGAGCAGTACTTC.